This TCR beta chain derives from a study of CD8 T cells in Susac syndrome. The multiple sclerosis control group comprised treatment-naive patients with stable or active relapsing-remitting disease. The authors reverse transcribed roughly 0.5 to 1 ug RNA with random hexamers. Amplification of the TCR beta CDR3 was carried out by immunoSEQ multiplex PCR, which spanned a total of 54 Vbeta and 13 Jbeta segments. TCRdb reprocessed the immunoSEQ multiplex PCR reads with MiXCR, giving one entry per CDR3 protein. The sample shows 45,000 to 60,000 distinct CDR3 sequences, just over 90% of them seen only once. Trimming took 7 bases from V and 15 from J; bases not matched to a gene: 6. Germline-derived CDR1 and CDR2 are LNHDA and SQIVND (reference sequence). This CDR3 region has 11 residues.

This sequence originates from a human donor with multiple sclerosis. The V call is TRBV19, the J call TRBJ1-5; 10 bases are a match to TRBD1. Sample: CD8+ T cells from PBMCs. In nucleotides, the CDR3 is TGTGCCAGTACCCTAGGACAGGGGGTGCATTTT. Its protein product is CASTLGQGVHF.